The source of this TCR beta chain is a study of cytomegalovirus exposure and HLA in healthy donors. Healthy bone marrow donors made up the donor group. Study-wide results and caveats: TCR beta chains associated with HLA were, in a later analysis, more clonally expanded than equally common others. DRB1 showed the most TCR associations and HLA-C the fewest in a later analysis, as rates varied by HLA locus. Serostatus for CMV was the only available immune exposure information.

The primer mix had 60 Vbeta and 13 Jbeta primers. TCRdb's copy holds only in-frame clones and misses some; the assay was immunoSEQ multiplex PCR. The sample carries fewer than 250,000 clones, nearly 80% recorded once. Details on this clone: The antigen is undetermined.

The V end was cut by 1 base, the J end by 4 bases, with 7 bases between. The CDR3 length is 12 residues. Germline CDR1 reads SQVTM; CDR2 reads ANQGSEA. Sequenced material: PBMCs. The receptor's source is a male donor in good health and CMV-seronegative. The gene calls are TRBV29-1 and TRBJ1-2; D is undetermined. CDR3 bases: TGCAGCGTTGAAGGGTCGGGCTATGGCTACACCTTC. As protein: CSVEGSGYGYTF.